The 21 T cell receptor beta chains in this list originate from one sample, sequenced in a study of T cells after yellow fever vaccination. From the 5' RACE reads, TCRdb called clonotypes with MiXCR, one entry per CDR3 protein. The sample includes some 300,000 distinct CDR3 sequences, 8.7% of them seen just once. The starting material was CD4+ T cells sorted from PBMCs, obtained 5 days after the yellow fever booster vaccination. These receptors were collected from a young man who received the YFV17D yellow fever vaccine.

This clonotype came up a few times. V usage is TRBV9 and J usage is TRBJ2-1; TRBD1 is a possible D gene (5 bases). CDR1 and CDR2 (germline): SGDLS, YYNGEE. There are 12 residues in the CDR3. V dropped 3 bases and J dropped 6 bases, with 7 bases sitting between them. The CDR3: CASSDQGNEQFF. For the CDR3, the DNA is TGTGCCAGCAGCGACCAGGGCAATGAGCAGTTCTTC.

This clonotype came up many times. This chain links TRBV29-1 with TRBJ1-1; weak D call: TRBD1 (5 bases). CDR3 size: 14 residues. Between the trimmed V and J ends, which lost 4 bases and 0 bases, there was a span of 12 bases. CDR1 and CDR2 (germline): SQVTM, ANQGSEA. The CDR3 sequence: CSVATGLMNTEAFF. DNA for the CDR3: TGCAGCGTTGCGACGGGACTCATGAACACTGAAGCTTTCTTT.

The table lists this clonotype with many counts. This rearrangement joins TRBV19 to TRBJ2-7; D is ambiguous. V was trimmed by 2 bases and J by 2 bases, leaving 16 bases between them. The CDR3 sequence is 16 residues long. Germline-derived CDR1 and CDR2 are LNHDA and SQIVND (reference sequence). CDR3 in amino acids: CASSIKSGLYPYEQYF. CDR3 in DNA: TGTGCCAGTAGTATAAAATCGGGCCTTTACCCCTACGAGCAGTACTTC.

This chain uses TRBV2 with TRBJ1-4; 8 bases align to TRBD1. Looked up from germline, CDR1 is SNHLY and CDR2 is FYNNEI. J lost 2 bases, V lost 5 bases, and 4 bases had no gene match. CDR3 size: 15 residues. The CDR3 bases are TGTGCCAGCAGTACGAACAGGGGGACTAATGAAAAACTGTTTTTT. Its translation: CASSTNRGTNEKLFF. The full variable domain, completed using reference TRBV2 and TRBJ1-4, is EPEVTQTPSHQVTQMGQEVILRCVPISNHLYFYWYRQILGQKVEFLVSFYNNEISEKSEIFDDQFSVERPDGSNFTLKIRSTKLEDSAMYFCASSTNRGTNEKLFFGSGTQLSVL.

This clonotype was observed a handful of times. The chain joins TRBV6-2 or TRBV6-3 to TRBJ2-4; D is uncertain. Germline assignment: CDR1 MNHEY and CDR2 SVGEGT. V lost 3 bases and J 3 bases, leaving 9 bases between the germline ends. This CDR3 has 14 amino acids. Here the CDR3 DNA reads TGTGCCAGCAGTTATAGGGCAGTCAAAAACATTCAGTACTTC. Its protein product is CASSYRAVKNIQYF.

The gene calls are TRBV28 and TRBJ2-3; no clear D gene. Germline assignment: CDR1 MDHEN and CDR2 SYDVKM. The V end was cut by 8 bases, the J end by 1 base, with 10 bases between. The CDR3 has 13 residues. The CDR3 spells CASRDPGTDTQYF. In DNA form, the CDR3 reads TGTGCCAGCCGCGATCCGGGCACAGATACGCAGTATTTT.

The rearrangement uses TRBV7-3 and TRBJ2-3; D tentatively fits TRBD1 or TRBD2 (6 bases each). The CDR3 runs to 15 residues. The V end lost 5 bases, the J end lost 1 base, and 13 bases lay between the germline ends. The germline CDR1 and CDR2 sequences are SGHTA and FQGTGA. In DNA, the CDR3 is TGTGCCAGCAGCAGGGGGGACGGGCGCACAGATACGCAGTATTTT. This translates into CASSRGDGRTDTQYF.

The table lists this clonotype with many counts. This chain connects TRBV7-9 to TRBJ2-1, with D perhaps TRBD1 (5 bases). The germline V gene encodes CDR1 SEHNR and CDR2 FQNEAQ (reference sequence). This CDR3 has 18 amino acids. Trimming stripped 1 base from V and 0 bases from J, with 16 bases between. This CDR3 is CASSLVTGPLFSYNEQFF. As DNA, the CDR3 is TGTGCCAGCAGCTTAGTAACAGGACCCCTTTTCTCCTACAATGAGCAGTTCTTC.

This clonotype has a handful of counts. V gene TRBV7-9 combines with J gene TRBJ1-6; 7 nucleotides align to TRBD1. Trimming at V came to 1 base and at J to 3 bases, leaving 0 bases not matched to a gene. CDR1 SEHNR and CDR2 FQNEAQ come from the germline V gene (reference sequence). The length of the CDR3 is 15 residues. The CDR3 DNA follows: TGTGCCAGCAGCTTAGGACAGGGCTATAATTCACCCCTCCACTTT. Translation: CASSLGQGYNSPLHF.

This clonotype has ten or more counts. V usage is TRBV7-9 and J usage is TRBJ2-7, with D maybe TRBD2 (6 bases). The germline CDR1 and CDR2 sequences are SEHNR and FQNEAQ (reference sequence). The CDR3 runs to 14 residues. The germline V and J ends were trimmed by 2 bases and 6 bases, with 14 bases remaining between them. The DNA for the CDR3 is TGTGCCAGCAGCTTACCGGGGAGGTTCTCCGAGCAGTACTTC. Residues: CASSLPGRFSEQYF.

The CDR3 DNA follows: TGCAGTGCTAGGGAGGCGGGAGTCTTGGATACGCAGTATTTT. Its protein product is CSAREAGVLDTQYF. This chain connects TRBV20-1 to TRBJ2-3; 7 bases align to TRBD2. The V gene end was trimmed by 3 bases and the J gene end by 6 bases; junction bases not matched to a gene: 9. In germline, CDR1 is DFQATT, CDR2 SNEGSKA (reference sequence). The CDR3 length is 14 residues.

In this sample, this clonotype turned up a few times. The chain joins TRBV18 to TRBJ2-3; possibly TRBD1 or TRBD2 for D (6 bases each). CDR3 length: 16 amino acids. Trimming removed 3 bases at V and 4 bases at J, with 17 bases between. CDR1 is KGHSH, CDR2 LQKENI, per germline. In DNA, the CDR3 is TGTGCCAGCTCACCCCTGAGAAGGGGGGTATCAGATACGCAGTATTTT. Its translation is CASSPLRRGVSDTQYF.

This clonotype was detected ten times or more. This chain uses TRBV27 with TRBJ2-3; 10 nucleotides align to TRBD2. Germline CDR1 MNHEY, CDR2 SMNVEV (reference sequence). Losses at the gene ends were 5 bases for V and 4 bases for J; bases not matched to a gene: 12. The CDR3 has 17 residues. The CDR3 region is CASSTGSGGARADTQYF. The CDR3, as DNA: TGTGCCAGCAGTACCGGGAGCGGGGGGGCCAGGGCAGATACGCAGTATTTT.

The chain is built from TRBV6-5 and TRBJ1-1; TRBD1 might be the D (5 bases). V was pared by 2 bases and J by 0 bases, with 10 bases between. This CDR3 comprises 15 residues. Germline V gene data show CDR1 as MNHEY and CDR2 as SVGAGI. The CDR3 spells CASSYRTTVNTEAFF. The CDR3 region has the DNA TGTGCCAGCAGTTACAGGACGACAGTGAACACTGAAGCTTTCTTT.

This clonotype was counted a few times. The V gene is TRBV3-1, the J gene TRBJ1-5; 10 nucleotides match TRBD1. The CDR3 consists of 17 residues. Germline CDR1 is LGHDT and CDR2 is YNNKEL (reference sequence). Losses at the gene ends were 1 base for V and 1 base for J; bases not matched to a gene: 4. The chain's CDR3 is CASSQGQGAESNQPQHF. CDR3 in DNA: TGTGCCAGCAGCCAAGGACAGGGGGCTGAGAGCAATCAGCCCCAGCATTTT.

The chain combines TRBV4-3 with TRBJ2-1; D might be TRBD1 or TRBD2, each matching 5 bases. The CDR3 runs 12 residues. From germline, CDR1 is LGHNA and CDR2 YSLEER. With 2 bases removed from V and 7 bases from J, the gap between germline ends came to 6 bases. The chain's CDR3 is CASSQWGNEQFF. In DNA, the CDR3 is TGCGCCAGCAGCCAATGGGGGAATGAGCAGTTCTTC.

The chain combines TRBV4-1 with TRBJ1-1, with D perhaps matching TRBD1 (6 bases). The CDR3 sequence is 16 residues long. The V end was cut by 6 bases, the J end by 1 base, with 18 bases between. Germline CDR1 is MGHRA and CDR2 is YSYEKL. The CDR3 protein is CASRPLRGGRNTEAFF. CDR3 in DNA: TGCGCCAGCAGGCCCCTGCGCGGGGGGCGGAACACTGAAGCTTTCTTT.

This clonotype was recorded only once. The chain combines TRBV4-3 with TRBJ1-2; TRBD1 matches 8 bases. V trimming: 5 bases; J trimming: 8 bases; junction bases outside the gene matches: 7. CDR1 and CDR2 (germline): LGHNA, YSLEER. This CDR3 is 13 amino acids long. CDR3 residues: CASSSGQGWGYTF. The CDR3, as DNA: TGCGCCAGCAGCTCTGGACAGGGTTGGGGCTACACCTTC.

In this sample, this clonotype turned up many times. The rearrangement joins TRBV29-1 to TRBJ2-3; 7 bases match TRBD1. V lost 5 bases and J lost 2; bases outside the gene matches: 4. The CDR3 is 13 residues long. The germline gives CDR1 SQVTM, CDR2 ANQGSEA. The CDR3 region is CSVNRGFTDTQYF. DNA of the CDR3: TGCAGCGTTAACAGGGGCTTCACAGATACGCAGTATTTT.

This chain uses TRBV10-2 with TRBJ2-7; no definite D call. Germline V gene sequence: CDR1 WSHSY, CDR2 SAAADI. Trimming shortened V by 3 bases and J by 0 bases, and 6 bases separated the two germline ends. This CDR3 region has 13 residues. The CDR3 DNA sequence: TGCGCCAGCAGTGACTCTCGCTCCTACGAGCAGTACGTC. It translates to CASSDSRSYEQYV.

V and J are TRBV4-1 and TRBJ1-1; 8 bases are shared with TRBD1. The trim removed 5 bases at V and 7 bases at J, leaving 6 bases unmatched. This CDR3 comprises 13 residues. Per the germline V gene, CDR1 is MGHRA and CDR2 is YSYEKL. The CDR3 sequence is CASSRGQALEAFF. CDR3 sequence (DNA): TGCGCCAGCAGCAGGGGACAGGCTCTTGAAGCTTTCTTT.